A single sample is the source of the 2 T cell receptor beta chains below, sequenced in a study of T cells in localized non-small cell lung cancer. The assay was immunoSEQ multiplex PCR, and TCRdb's table has in-frame clones only and misses some. This table holds approximately 43,000 clones, around 86% found once. This specimen was peripheral blood, taken before any cancer treatment. The origin of the receptors is a woman aged 18-49 years with stage III lung adenocarcinoma.

The rearrangement uses TRBV11-1 and TRBJ2-1, with D unresolved. The V gene lost 1 base and the J gene lost 8 bases, with 12 bases spanning the gap. From germline, CDR1 is SGHAT and CDR2 FQDESV (reference sequence). This CDR3 is 14 amino acids long. DNA of the CDR3: TGTGCCAGCAGCTTAGGGTGGGGTAAAGATGAGCAGTTCTTC. Translation: CASSLGWGKDEQFF.

The chain employs TRBV7-3 and TRBJ2-3, with TRBD1 matching 7 bases. V lost 5 bases to trimming and J lost 1 base; unmatched junction nucleotides: 6. This CDR3 contains 15 residues. The V gene's germline CDR1 is SGHTA and CDR2 FQGTGA. The chain's CDR3 is CASSPTGQGTDTQYF. The CDR3, as DNA: TGTGCCAGCAGCCCCACCGGACAGGGCACAGATACGCAGTATTTT. The whole variable domain, remainder taken from reference TRBV7-3 and TRBJ2-3, is GAGVSQTPSNKVTEKGKYVELRCDPISGHTALYWYRQSLGQGPEFLIYFQGTGAADDSGLPNDRFFAVRPEGSVSTLKIQRTERGDSAVYLCASSPTGQGTDTQYFGPGTRLTVL.